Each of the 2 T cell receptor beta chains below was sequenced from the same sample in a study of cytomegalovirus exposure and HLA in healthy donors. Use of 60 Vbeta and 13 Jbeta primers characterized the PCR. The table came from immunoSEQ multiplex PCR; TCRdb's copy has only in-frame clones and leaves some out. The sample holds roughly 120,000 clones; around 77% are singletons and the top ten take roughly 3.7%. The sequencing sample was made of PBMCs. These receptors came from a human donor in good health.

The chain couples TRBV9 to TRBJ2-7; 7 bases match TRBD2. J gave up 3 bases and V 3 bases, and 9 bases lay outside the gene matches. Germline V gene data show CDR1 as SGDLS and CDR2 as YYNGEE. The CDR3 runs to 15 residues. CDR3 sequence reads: CASSGAGTNLYEQYF. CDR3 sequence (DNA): TGTGCCAGCAGCGGAGCCGGGACTAACCTCTACGAGCAGTACTTC.

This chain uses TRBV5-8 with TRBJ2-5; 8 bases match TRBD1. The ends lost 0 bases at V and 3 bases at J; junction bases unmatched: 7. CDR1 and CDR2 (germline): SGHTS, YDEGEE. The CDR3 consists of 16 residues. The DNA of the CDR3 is TGTGCCAGCAGCTTGGGACAGGGGCTCCCAGAAGAGACCCAGTACTTC. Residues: CASSLGQGLPEETQYF.